Listed below are T cell receptor beta chains from one sample, sequenced in a study of neoadjuvant anti-PD-1 for oral cavity cancer. Sequenced by immunoSEQ multiplex PCR; TCRdb stores in-frame clones only, minus some. The data contain 65,000 to 95,000 clones, more than 80% of them singletons. The material was PBMCs, obtained before nivolumab (anti-PD-1) treatment. The receptors come from a person between 40 and 85 years old with oral cavity squamous cell carcinoma. Each CDR3 is given with its conserved first and last residue. Fields, in order: D gene, V gene, clone size, J gene, CDR3 DNA, CDR3 protein. A D gene is named only where the DNA matches it firmly. Expanded clones get a size class; other rows say once, few or many, or leave the size out.

>.|TRBV4-1|.|TRBJ2-5
TGCGCCAGCACCAAAACGGCTAGCGAGTACCAAGAGACCCAGTACTTC
CASTKTASEYQETQYF
>.|TRBV5-5|.|TRBJ1-5
TGTGCCAGCAGCCCGAGAGAGGGGCTACTCAATCAGCCCCAGCATTTT
CASSPREGLLNQPQHF
>.|TRBV2|.|TRBJ2-1
TGTGCCAGCAGGCCCAATAACAATGAGCAGTTCTTC
CASRPNNNEQFF
>.|TRBV14|.|TRBJ2-7
TGTGCCAGCAGCCAAGGAGGGTTCCTCGTCTGGGAGCAGTACTTC
CASSQGGFLVWEQYF
>.|TRBV11-2|.|TRBJ2-7
TGTGCCAGCAGCTCCTCAATATCCCCCTTATACGAGCAGTACTTC
CASSSSISPLYEQYF
>.|TRBV19|.|TRBJ1-4
TGTGCCAGTAGTAGTGGGATGTCTGCAACTAATGAAAAACTGTTTTTT
CASSSGMSATNEKLFF
>.|TRBV2|.|TRBJ2-1
TGTGCCATCCCGGGGGTCTCGGGTGAGCAGTTCTTC
CAIPGVSGEQFF
>.|TRBV29-1|.|TRBJ2-7
TGCAGCGTTGTCCAGGGCTACGAGCAGTACTTC
CSVVQGYEQYF
>.|TRBV2|.|TRBJ2-1
TGTGCCAGCAGGGGGAACAGGGCTTACAATGAGCAGTTCTTC
CASRGNRAYNEQFF
>.|TRBV18|.|TRBJ2-7
TGTGCCAGCTCACTAAGGGCCCTCTCGGATTACGAGCAGTACTTC
CASSLRALSDYEQYF
>.|TRBV2|.|TRBJ2-7
TGTGCCAGCAGACCACCCAGTGCGGGAATCTCCTACGAGCAGTACTTC
CASRPPSAGISYEQYF
>.|TRBV14|.|TRBJ2-3
TGTGCCAGCAGCCAACTAGTGTCCCCCACAGATACGCAGTATTTT
CASSQLVSPTDTQYF
>.|TRBV6-5|.|TRBJ1-1
TGTGCCAGCAGTTATCTCGGAAACACTGAAGCTTTCTTT
CASSYLGNTEAFF
>TRBD1|TRBV28|.|TRBJ1-5
TGTGCCAGCAGTTGGACAGGGGTAAGCAATCAGCCCCAGCATTTT
CASSWTGVSNQPQHF
>.|TRBV29-1|.|TRBJ1-1
TGCAGCGTTGGTGACGGGGGGTTGAACACTGAAGCTTTCTTT
CSVGDGGLNTEAFF
>.|TRBV6-1|.|TRBJ2-1
TGTGCCAGCAGTGAAGCCCAGGTGGGGTCCTACAATGAGCAGTTCTTC
CASSEAQVGSYNEQFF
>.|TRBV5-1|.|TRBJ2-7
TGCGCCAGCAGCTTGGCCAGGGGCGGCCTGGACGAGCAGTACTTC
CASSLARGGLDEQYF
>TRBD1|TRBV10-3|.|TRBJ2-5
TGTGCCATCAGTGAGTCGGGACAGGTCCAAGAGACCCAGTACTTC
CAISESGQVQETQYF
>.|TRBV30|.|TRBJ2-3
TGTGCCTGGAGTACCGGTTCTGATACGCAGTATTTT
CAWSTGSDTQYF
>TRBD2|TRBV5-1|.|TRBJ2-1
TGCGCCAGCAGCTTACTAGCGGGTACCTCCTACAATGAGCAGTTCTTC
CASSLLAGTSYNEQFF
>TRBD1|TRBV29-1|.|TRBJ2-1
TGCAGCGTTGAACCCCAGGACAGGTGGAATGAGCAGTTCTTC
CSVEPQDRWNEQFF
>TRBD2|TRBV11-2|few|TRBJ2-7
TGTGCCAGCGGATACCTAGCGGGAGGATCCTACGAGCAGTACTTC
CASGYLAGGSYEQYF
>.|TRBV2|.|TRBJ2-3
TGTGCCAGCATGGGAATAGAAGATACGCAGTATTTT
CASMGIEDTQYF
>TRBD2|TRBV11-2|.|TRBJ2-7
TGTGCCAGCAGCCCGGGGGGGGCCTACGAGCAGTACTTC
CASSPGGAYEQYF
>.|TRBV10-3|.|TRBJ2-7
TGTGCCATCAGTGAGGACTTCTACTACGAGCAGTACTTC
CAISEDFYYEQYF
>TRBD2|TRBV29-1|.|TRBJ2-7
TGCAGCGTTGTATCCGGGAGGGCCCCCTACGAGCAGTACTTC
CSVVSGRAPYEQYF
>.|TRBV5-1|.|TRBJ2-3
TGCGCCAGCAGCTTGGGGGGGAGCACAGATACGCAGTATTTT
CASSLGGSTDTQYF
>.|TRBV5-8|.|TRBJ1-2
TGTGCCAGCAGCTTGAGCGCGGCAGCTTATGGCTACACCTTC
CASSLSAAAYGYTF
>TRBD1|TRBV6-5|.|TRBJ1-2
TGTGCCAGCAGTGCGACGGGACAGCCCGATGGCTACACCTTC
CASSATGQPDGYTF
>.|TRBV2|.|TRBJ2-3
TGTGCCAGCAGCGCACAGAGCACAGATACGCAGTATTTT
CASSAQSTDTQYF
>.|TRBV2|.|TRBJ2-3
TGTGCCAGCAGTTTGAGGCGGGACAGAAAAGATACGCAGTATTTT
CASSLRRDRKDTQYF
>.|TRBV4-1|.|TRBJ1-2
TGCGCCAGCAGCCAACCGGGACTGGGAGAGGGGGTCAGTGGCTACACCTTC
CASSQPGLGEGVSGYTF
>TRBD1|TRBV19|few|TRBJ1-1
TGTGCCAGTAAAACAGGGGCGAACACTGAAGCTTTCTTT
CASKTGANTEAFF
>.|TRBV2|once|TRBJ2-2
TGTGCCAGCAGACCCCAGGGGCCCCTAGAGCTGTTTTTT
CASRPQGPLELFF
>TRBD1|TRBV2|.|TRBJ1-1
TGTGCCAGCAGTGGATATGCAGGGGGCACTGAAGCTTTCTTT
CASSGYAGGTEAFF
>TRBD1|TRBV10-3|once|TRBJ1-2
TGTGCCATCAGTGATGGGGGGACAGGCAACTATGGCTACACCTTC
CAISDGGTGNYGYTF
>TRBD1|TRBV2|.|TRBJ1-1
TGTGCCAGCAGTGCGGTCAGGGGGGGCACTGAAGCTTTCTTT
CASSAVRGGTEAFF
>TRBD1|TRBV28|few|TRBJ1-3
TGTGCCAGCAGTTTATGGGGGACAGGGACCTCTGGAAACACCATATATTTT
CASSLWGTGTSGNTIYF
>TRBD2|TRBV28|once|TRBJ2-7
TGTGCCAGCAGTTTAGCGGGGGGGCGGACATCCTACGAGCAGTACTTC
CASSLAGGRTSYEQYF
>.|TRBV2|.|TRBJ2-3
TGTGCCAGCAGCAGACAGATGGATACGCAGTATTTT
CASSRQMDTQYF
>TRBD2|TRBV25-1|.|TRBJ2-7
TGTGCCACCACTAGCGGGAGGTATAGCTCCTACGAGCAGTACTTC
CATTSGRYSSYEQYF
>.|TRBV10-2|.|TRBJ1-4
TGCGCCAGCAGTGATGAGGGGAGGACTAATGAAAAACTGTTTTTT
CASSDEGRTNEKLFF
>.|TRBV6-5|few|TRBJ1-2
TGTGCCAGCAGTTACGACCAGGTCAGCGATGGCTACACCTTC
CASSYDQVSDGYTF
>TRBD2|TRBV5-1|.|TRBJ2-2
TGCGCCAGCAGCCAACTCGGGGGGAGAGACACCGGGGAGCTGTTTTTT
CASSQLGGRDTGELFF
>.|TRBV4-1|once|TRBJ1-5
TGCGCCAGCAGCCAAGTCACTCATCAGCCCCAGCATTTT
CASSQVTHQPQHF
>TRBD2|TRBV4-2|once|TRBJ2-2
TGTGCCAGCAGCCAGGGGGATGGGACTAGCGGGGCCCTAAAGGGGCTGTTTTTT
CASSQGDGTSGALKGLFF
>TRBD1|TRBV20-1|.|TRBJ1-1
TGCAGTGCTTCAATGGGACAGGGAGCTTTCTTT
CSASMGQGAFF
>TRBD2|TRBV6-6|.|TRBJ2-3
TGTGCCTGCCTCGGGAGGTTTACAGATACGCAGTATTTT
CACLGRFTDTQYF
>.|TRBV5-1|.|TRBJ1-1
TGCGCCAGCAGCCTGTCAGGCACTGAAGCTTTCTTT
CASSLSGTEAFF
>.|TRBV28|.|TRBJ1-5
TGTGCCAGCAGTTTAGTAGGGGGCAATCAGCCCCAGCATTTT
CASSLVGGNQPQHF